These 15 T cell receptor beta chains came from one sample sequenced in a study of radiation and T cells in renal cell carcinoma. This table comes from immunoSEQ multiplex PCR, and its TCRdb copy is limited to in-frame clones, with some not included. This sample has around 74,000 clones; less than 85% occur once, and the top ten carry approximately 2.3%. Time point: blood 4 weeks post-SBRT, at nephrectomy. Regarding treatment: 15 Gy SBRT to primary tumor, nephrectomy 4 weeks later. Sequencing used blood, obtained from a patient whose treatment included radiotherapy and nephrectomy. The receptors derive from a woman aged 60 to 75 with renal cell carcinoma.

This clone appeared once. V gene TRBV5-1 combines with J gene TRBJ2-1; TRBD1 aligns across 11 bases. Per the germline V gene, CDR1 is SGHRS and CDR2 is YFSETQ. The CDR3 sequence is 16 residues long. V shed 3 bases, J shed 3 bases, and the junction held 5 bases outside the gene matches. The DNA for the CDR3 is TGCGCCAGCAGCTGGGAGGGGACAGGGGGCTACAATGAGCAGTTCTTC. Translating it yields CASSWEGTGGYNEQFF.

This chain connects TRBV19 to TRBJ1-2; TRBD1 might be the D (6 bases). V was shortened by 9 bases and J by 4 bases, with 18 bases between the two germline ends. Per germline, CDR1 LNHDA and CDR2 SQIVND (reference sequence). This CDR3 is built from 14 residues. The CDR3 nucleotides read TGTGCCAGCAACGCGGCAGGGGTGGGCTATGGCTACACCTTC. It yields the protein CASNAAGVGYGYTF.

The CDR3 sequence: CASSPDRGILAPHEQYF. The CDR3 region has the DNA TGTGCCAGCAGCCCGGACAGGGGGATCTTAGCCCCCCACGAGCAGTACTTC. The J gene is TRBJ2-5, the V gene TRBV5-4; 10 bases are a match to TRBD1. The J call is doubtful: the DNA matches TRBJ2-7 better. This CDR3 has 17 residues. Germline-derived CDR1 and CDR2 are SGHNT and YYREEE (reference sequence).

This chain's CDR3 is CASRLGAAGVYQETQYF. Written as DNA, the CDR3 is TGTGCCAGCAGGCTTGGGGCGGCGGGAGTGTACCAAGAGACCCAGTACTTC. The chain combines TRBV7-2 with TRBJ2-5, with 7 bases identical to TRBD2. This CDR3 is built from 17 residues. CDR1 is SGHTA, CDR2 FQGNSA, per germline. Germline trimming cut 6 bases from V and 0 bases from J; bases unmatched to any gene: 13.

Only a few counts were recorded for this clone. The chain uses TRBV4-3 and TRBJ2-2; TRBD2 is a possible D gene (6 bases). Trimming stripped 6 bases from V and 3 bases from J, with 14 bases between. In germline, CDR1 is LGHNA, CDR2 YSLEER. The CDR3 is 15 residues long. DNA for the CDR3: TGCGCCAGCAGTCAAACTAGCAGGGACACCGGGGAGCTGTTTTTT. Translating it yields CASSQTSRDTGELFF.

This clone was seen only a few times. DNA for the CDR3: TGCAGCGTTGATAACCGCCTGAACACTGAAGCTTTCTTT. This translates into CSVDNRLNTEAFF. V and J are TRBV29-1 and TRBJ1-1; D uncertain. The CDR3 extends over 13 amino acids. Germline values: CDR1 SQVTM, CDR2 ANQGSEA. V lost 3 bases and J 0 bases, leaving 8 bases between the germline ends.

The V gene is TRBV6-5, the J gene TRBJ1-1; TRBD1 might be the D (6 bases). The CDR3 is made up of 14 amino acids. V was clipped by 6 bases and J by 1 base, with 12 bases between them. CDR1 is MNHEY, CDR2 SVGAGI, per germline. The CDR3: CASRVRGPNTEAFF. In DNA form, the CDR3 reads TGTGCCAGCAGGGTGCGGGGGCCGAACACTGAAGCTTTCTTT.

This clone was detected only once. DNA for the CDR3: TGTGCCAGCAGTGGAGCAGGGGATAAGAACACTGAAGCTTTCTTT. Translated, it gives CASSGAGDKNTEAFF. This chain connects TRBV2 to TRBJ1-1; D perhaps matches TRBD1 (6 bases). V lost 4 bases, J lost 1 base, and 13 bases lay in between. Per germline, CDR1 SNHLY and CDR2 FYNNEI. This CDR3 contains 15 residues.

This chain links TRBV5-1 with TRBJ2-1; 7 positions match TRBD1. The CDR3 has 15 residues. CDR1 and CDR2 from the germline V gene are SGHRS and YFSETQ. J lost 7 bases, V lost 2 bases, and 9 bases had no gene match. The CDR3 DNA reads TGCGCCAGCAGCTTTGAGAGGGACAGAGTTAATGAGCAGTTCTTC. This gives the protein CASSFERDRVNEQFF.

This clone is a singleton in its sample. The chain combines TRBV7-9 with TRBJ1-1, with 12 bases matching TRBD1. This CDR3 comprises 18 residues. The germline CDR1 and CDR2 sequences are SEHNR and FQNEAQ (reference sequence). J gave up 5 bases and V 4 bases, and 14 bases lay outside the gene matches. CDR3 DNA sequence: TGTGCCAGCAGCTCCCCTCCAGGGACAGGGGGCGGAGGAACTGAAGCTTTCTTT. Translating gives CASSSPPGTGGGGTEAFF.

This clone has more than one count but fewer than ten. The chain employs TRBV2 and TRBJ2-5; 13 bases fit TRBD2. The trim removed 7 bases at V and 8 bases at J, leaving 7 bases unmatched. This CDR3 region has 14 residues. Germline V CDR1 and CDR2: SNHLY, FYNNEI. The CDR3 region is CASTLRTSGRTQYF. The CDR3 region has the DNA TGTGCCAGCACACTAAGGACTAGCGGGAGAACCCAGTACTTC.

V and J are TRBV27 and TRBJ1-1; D call uncertain. The CDR3 has 14 amino acids. Trimming took off 3 bases at V and 4 bases at J, with 12 bases between the two ends. Per germline, CDR1 MNHEY and CDR2 SMNVEV (reference sequence). CDR3 sequence: CASSLSQLSTEAFF. The CDR3 nucleotides read TGTGCCAGCAGTTTGTCGCAGCTAAGCACTGAAGCTTTCTTT.

The chain is built from TRBV6-6 and TRBJ2-7; D tentatively fits TRBD1 or TRBD2 (5 bases each). The CDR3 loop spans 12 amino acids. Germline loops: CDR1 MNHNY, CDR2 SVGAGI (reference sequence). Trimming cost V 2 bases and J 6 bases, with 8 bases left between them. The CDR3 loop reads CASSYGGSEQYF. CDR3 nucleotides: TGTGCCAGCAGTTACGGGGGATCCGAGCAGTACTTC.

This sequence joins TRBV5-1 and TRBJ2-5, with a weak D call TRBD1 (6 bases). CDR1 and CDR2 from the germline V gene are SGHRS and YFSETQ. This CDR3 spans 15 amino acids. V lost 4 bases, J lost 5 bases, and 18 bases lay in between. The CDR3 region has the DNA TGCGCCAGCAGCATGGGGCAGGGGTTCTGGGAGACCCAGTACTTC. Translation gives CASSMGQGFWETQYF.

This chain joins TRBV30 and TRBJ2-2, with D perhaps TRBD1 (5 bases). The CDR3 covers 14 residues. Germline V gene data show CDR1 as GTSNPN and CDR2 as SVGIG (reference sequence). Trimming pared 2 bases from V and 4 bases from J, leaving 11 bases between. DNA for the CDR3: TGTGCCTGGAGTTTGACAGTCCGCACCGGGGAGCTGTTTTTT. It translates to CAWSLTVRTGELFF.